One and the same sample provided the 9 T cell receptor beta chains below, sequenced in a study of blood T cell repertoires in COVID-19. Profiled with immunoSEQ multiplex PCR; TCRdb holds only in-frame clones, not every one. The table records approximately 190,000 clones, over 80% of them present only once. The sequenced sample consisted of peripheral blood. These receptors were obtained from a woman in her thirties with acute or convalescent COVID-19.

The rearrangement joins TRBV10-1 to TRBJ2-3; D is ambiguous. The CDR3 covers 14 residues. V was trimmed by 3 bases and J by 0 bases, leaving 7 bases between them. Germline V lookup: CDR1 WNHNN, CDR2 SYGVQD (reference sequence). In DNA form, the CDR3 reads TGCGCCAGCAGTGAACCCGCGAGCACAGATACGCAGTATTTT. This gives the protein CASSEPASTDTQYF.

This clone was counted a few times. This chain uses TRBV4-2 with TRBJ2-1; possible D gene TRBD1, 6 bases. Trimming shortened V by 6 bases and J by 1 base, and 10 bases separated the two germline ends. The CDR3 sequence is 14 residues long. Germline V gives CDR1 LGHNA, CDR2 YNFKEQ. CDR3 residues: CASRPQGSYNEQFF. DNA of the CDR3: TGTGCCAGCAGGCCACAGGGTTCCTACAATGAGCAGTTCTTC.

The rearrangement uses TRBV7-3 and TRBJ1-2; D not resolved. The CDR3 has 14 amino acids. V lost 1 base and J lost 4, with 10 bases in between. Germline V gives CDR1 SGHTA, CDR2 FQGTGA. CDR3 sequence (DNA): TGTGCCAGCAGCTTAAACGAGGTGGGCTATGGCTACACCTTC. Translated, it gives CASSLNEVGYGYTF.

This clone was recorded a few times. One end of the junction fails to match germline, which may point to a read error. The V gene is TRBV5-3, the J gene TRBJ2-1; D is unclear. TRBV5-3 is sorted into the ORF group, with uncertain function. The CDR3 is made up of 9 amino acids. CDR3: CARSALRVF. The CDR3 DNA sequence: TGTGCCAGAAGCGCCCTCCGCGTCTTC.

The gene calls are TRBV6-2 or TRBV6-3 and TRBJ2-1; 7 bases line up with TRBD1. The germline CDR1 and CDR2 sequences are MNHEY and SVGEGT. V gave up 2 bases and J gave up 10 bases; unmatched junction bases: 14. This CDR3 spans 16 amino acids. The CDR3 reads CASSYNRQGGLREQFF. The CDR3 nucleotides are TGTGCCAGCAGTTACAACCGACAGGGCGGATTAAGAGAGCAGTTCTTC.

The V call is TRBV7-9, the J call TRBJ2-7; D may be TRBD2 (5 bases). Germline assignment: CDR1 SEHNR and CDR2 FQNEAQ (reference sequence). V was cut by 2 bases and J by 5 bases, with 7 bases left in between. The CDR3 covers 12 residues. This chain's CDR3 is CASSLIGNEQYF. The CDR3 nucleotides are TGTGCCAGCAGCTTAATCGGGAACGAGCAGTACTTC. The full variable domain, with the rest looked up from reference TRBV7-9 and TRBJ2-7, is DTGVSQNPRHKITKRGQNVTFRCDPISEHNRLYWYRQTLGQGPEFLTYFQNEAQLEKSRLLSDRFSAERPKGSFSTLEIQRTEQGDSAMYLCASSLIGNEQYFGPGTRLTVT.

The gene calls are TRBV9 and TRBJ1-1; D call uncertain. The germline V gene encodes CDR1 SGDLS and CDR2 YYNGEE. The germline V and J ends were trimmed by 0 bases and 3 bases, with 15 bases remaining between them. The CDR3 sequence is 16 residues long. This chain's CDR3 is CASSVGPTGQDTEAFF. The CDR3 DNA follows: TGTGCCAGCAGCGTAGGCCCCACCGGTCAGGACACTGAAGCTTTCTTT. Combining the CDR3 with reference TRBV9 and TRBJ1-1 gives the whole variable domain DSGVTQTPKHLITATGQRVTLRCSPRSGDLSVYWYQQSLDQGLQFLIQYYNGEERAKGNILERFSAQQFPDLHSELNLSSLELGDSALYFCASSVGPTGQDTEAFFGQGTRLTVV.

This clone was counted a few times. Other DNA sequences in the sample encode the same CDR3. The chain employs TRBV6-4 and TRBJ2-3, with 8 positions matching TRBD2. CDR1 is MRHNA and CDR2 is SNTAGT in the germline V gene. This CDR3 is 14 amino acids long. J was trimmed by 1 base and V by 3 bases; bases with no gene match: 0. The CDR3 nucleotides are TGTGCCAGCAGTGAAGCGGGGGGCACAGATACGCAGTATTTT. It specifies CASSEAGGTDTQYF.

The chain carries TRBV4-1 and TRBJ1-6; possible D gene TRBD1, 6 bases. In germline, CDR1 is MGHRA, CDR2 YSYEKL. Trimming left V 1 base short and J 8 bases short, with 15 bases between. The CDR3 length is 16 residues. The CDR3: CASSQVRGGGYSPLHF. CDR3 nucleotides: TGCGCCAGCAGCCAAGTAAGAGGGGGTGGGTATTCACCCCTCCACTTT.